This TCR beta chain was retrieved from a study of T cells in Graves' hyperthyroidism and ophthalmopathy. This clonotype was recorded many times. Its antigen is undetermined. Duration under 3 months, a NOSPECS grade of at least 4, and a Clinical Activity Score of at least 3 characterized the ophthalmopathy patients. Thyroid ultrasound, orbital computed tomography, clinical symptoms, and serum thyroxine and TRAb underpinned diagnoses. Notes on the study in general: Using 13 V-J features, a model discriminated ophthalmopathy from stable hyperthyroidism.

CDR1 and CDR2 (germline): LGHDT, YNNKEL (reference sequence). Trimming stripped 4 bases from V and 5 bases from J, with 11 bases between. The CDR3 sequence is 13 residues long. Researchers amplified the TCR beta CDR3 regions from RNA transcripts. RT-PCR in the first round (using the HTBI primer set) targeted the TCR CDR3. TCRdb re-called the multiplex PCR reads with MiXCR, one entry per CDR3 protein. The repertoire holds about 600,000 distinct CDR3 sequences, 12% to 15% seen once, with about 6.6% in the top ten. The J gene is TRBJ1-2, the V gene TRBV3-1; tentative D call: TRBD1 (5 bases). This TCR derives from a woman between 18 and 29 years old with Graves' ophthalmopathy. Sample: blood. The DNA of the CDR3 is TGTGCCAGCAGCCCTCGACAGCCGTATGGCTACACCTTC. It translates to CASSPRQPYGYTF.